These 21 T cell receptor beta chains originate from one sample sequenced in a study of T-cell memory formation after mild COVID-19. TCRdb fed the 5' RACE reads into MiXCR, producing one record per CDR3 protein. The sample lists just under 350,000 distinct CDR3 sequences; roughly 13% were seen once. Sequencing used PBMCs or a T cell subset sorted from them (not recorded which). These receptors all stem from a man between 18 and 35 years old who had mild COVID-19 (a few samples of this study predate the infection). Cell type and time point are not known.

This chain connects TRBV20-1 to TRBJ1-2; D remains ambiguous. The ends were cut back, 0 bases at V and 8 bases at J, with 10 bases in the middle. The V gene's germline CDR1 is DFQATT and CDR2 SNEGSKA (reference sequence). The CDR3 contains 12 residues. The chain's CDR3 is CSARDLRYGYTF. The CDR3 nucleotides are TGCAGTGCTAGAGATCTGAGATACGGCTACACCTTC.

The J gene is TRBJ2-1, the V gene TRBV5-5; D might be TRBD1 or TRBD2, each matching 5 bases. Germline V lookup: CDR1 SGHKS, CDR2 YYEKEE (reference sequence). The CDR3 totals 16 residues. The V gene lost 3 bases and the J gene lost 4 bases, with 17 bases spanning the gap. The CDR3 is CASSYLLGPPYNEQFF. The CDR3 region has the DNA TGTGCCAGCAGCTATCTGTTGGGACCCCCATACAATGAGCAGTTCTTC.

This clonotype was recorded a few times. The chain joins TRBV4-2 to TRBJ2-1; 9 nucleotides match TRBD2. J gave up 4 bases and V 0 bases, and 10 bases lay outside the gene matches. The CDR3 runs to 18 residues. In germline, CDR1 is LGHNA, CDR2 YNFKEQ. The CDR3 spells CASSQDGASGVRYNEQFF. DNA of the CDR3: TGTGCCAGCAGCCAAGATGGGGCTAGCGGGGTGCGTTACAATGAGCAGTTCTTC.

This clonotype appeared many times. CDR3 sequence reads: CASSSGISFTDTQYF. CDR3 nucleotides: TGCGCCAGCAGCTCAGGGATTTCCTTCACAGATACGCAGTATTTT. The chain recombines TRBV5-1 with TRBJ2-3; D might be TRBD1 (5 bases). Germline CDR1 is SGHRS and CDR2 is YFSETQ. V shed 3 bases and J shed 2 bases, with 13 bases lying between them. The CDR3 runs to 15 residues.

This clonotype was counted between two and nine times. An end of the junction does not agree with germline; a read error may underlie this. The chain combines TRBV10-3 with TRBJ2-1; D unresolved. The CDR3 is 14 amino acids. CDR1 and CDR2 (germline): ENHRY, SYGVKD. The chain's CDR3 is CAIRESLSYNEQFF. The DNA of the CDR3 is TGTGCCATCAGGGAGTCTCTCTCCTACAATGAGCAGTTCTTC.

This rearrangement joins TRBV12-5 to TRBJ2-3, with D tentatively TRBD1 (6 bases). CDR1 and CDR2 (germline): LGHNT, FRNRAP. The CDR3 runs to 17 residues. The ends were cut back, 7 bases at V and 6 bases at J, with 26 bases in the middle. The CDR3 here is CASAAIRGRGVSDTQYF. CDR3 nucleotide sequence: TGTGCTAGTGCCGCAATCCGAGGCAGGGGAGTTTCGGATACGCAGTATTTT.

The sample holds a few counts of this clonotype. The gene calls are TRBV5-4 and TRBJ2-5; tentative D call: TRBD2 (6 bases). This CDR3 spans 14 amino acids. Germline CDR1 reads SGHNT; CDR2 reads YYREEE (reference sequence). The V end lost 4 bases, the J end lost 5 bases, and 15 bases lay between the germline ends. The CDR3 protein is CASSPRSREETQYF. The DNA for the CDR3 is TGTGCCAGCAGCCCCCGCTCCCGGGAGGAGACCCAGTACTTC.

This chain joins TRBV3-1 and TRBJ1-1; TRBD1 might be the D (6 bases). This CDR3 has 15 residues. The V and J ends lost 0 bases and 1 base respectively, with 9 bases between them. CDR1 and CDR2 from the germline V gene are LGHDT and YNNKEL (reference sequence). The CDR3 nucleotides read TGTGCCAGCAGCCAAGAGGGGGGGCCGAACACTGAAGCTTTCTTT. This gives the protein CASSQEGGPNTEAFF.

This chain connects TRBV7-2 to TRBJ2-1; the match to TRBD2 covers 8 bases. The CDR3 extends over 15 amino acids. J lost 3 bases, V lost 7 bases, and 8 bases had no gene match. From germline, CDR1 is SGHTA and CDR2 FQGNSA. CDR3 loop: CASNPGTSSYNEQFF. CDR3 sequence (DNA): TGTGCCAGCAACCCCGGGACTAGTAGCTACAATGAGCAGTTCTTC. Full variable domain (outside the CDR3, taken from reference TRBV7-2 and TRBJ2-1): GAGVSQSPSNKVTEKGKDVELRCDPISGHTALYWYRQSLGQGLEFLIYFQGNSAPDKSGLPSDRFSAERTGGSVSTLTIQRTQQEDSAVYLCASNPGTSSYNEQFFGPGTRLTVL.

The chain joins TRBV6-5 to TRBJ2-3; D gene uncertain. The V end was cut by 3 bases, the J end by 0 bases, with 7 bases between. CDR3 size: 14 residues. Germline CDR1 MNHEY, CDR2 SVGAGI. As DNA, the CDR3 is TGTGCCAGCAGTTATTGGCGCAGCACAGATACGCAGTATTTT. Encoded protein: CASSYWRSTDTQYF.

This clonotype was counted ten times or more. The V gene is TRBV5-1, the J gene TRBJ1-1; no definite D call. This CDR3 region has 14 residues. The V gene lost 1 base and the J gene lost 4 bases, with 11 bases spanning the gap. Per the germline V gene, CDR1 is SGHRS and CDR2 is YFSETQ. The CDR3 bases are TGCGCCAGCAGCTTGACATTGGGTAGCACTGAAGCTTTCTTT. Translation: CASSLTLGSTEAFF.

The CDR3 coding sequence is TGTGCCAGCAGCGGGGGACAGGGTGGTGAGCAGTACTTC. This sequence encodes CASSGGQGGEQYF. The genes are TRBV5-4 and TRBJ2-7; 9 nucleotides align to TRBD1. CDR1 and CDR2 from the germline V gene are SGHNT and YYREEE (reference sequence). The CDR3 sequence is 13 residues long. Trimming cost V 4 bases and J 7 bases; bases outside gene matches: 6.

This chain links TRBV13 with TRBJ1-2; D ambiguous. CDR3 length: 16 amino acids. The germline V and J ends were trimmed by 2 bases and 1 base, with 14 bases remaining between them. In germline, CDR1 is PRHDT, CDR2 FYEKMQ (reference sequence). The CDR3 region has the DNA TGTGCCAGCAGCTTACCAGGAAGGGAAGATAACTATGGCTACACCTTC. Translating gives CASSLPGREDNYGYTF. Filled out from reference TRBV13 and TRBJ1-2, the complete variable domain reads AAGVIQSPRHLIKEKRETATLKCYPIPRHDTVYWYQQGPGQDPQFLISFYEKMQSDKGSIPDRFSAQQFSDYHSELNMSSLELGDSALYFCASSLPGREDNYGYTFGSGTRLTVV.

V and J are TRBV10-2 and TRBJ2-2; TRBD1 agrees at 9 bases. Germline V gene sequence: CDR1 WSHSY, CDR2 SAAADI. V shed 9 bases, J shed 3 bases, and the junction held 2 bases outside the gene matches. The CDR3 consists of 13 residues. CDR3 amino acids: CARGTGYTGELFF. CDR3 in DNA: TGCGCCAGAGGGACAGGGTACACCGGGGAGCTGTTTTTT.

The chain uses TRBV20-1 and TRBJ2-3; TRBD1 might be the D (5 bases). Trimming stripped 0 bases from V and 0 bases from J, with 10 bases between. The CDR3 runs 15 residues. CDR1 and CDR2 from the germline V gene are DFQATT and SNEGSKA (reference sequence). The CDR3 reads CSARDRQRSTDTQYF. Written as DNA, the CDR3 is TGCAGTGCTAGAGATCGACAGCGAAGCACAGATACGCAGTATTTT.

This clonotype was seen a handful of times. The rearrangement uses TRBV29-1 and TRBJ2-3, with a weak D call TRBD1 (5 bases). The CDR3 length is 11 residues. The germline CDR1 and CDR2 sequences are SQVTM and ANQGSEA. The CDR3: CSIRATDTQYF. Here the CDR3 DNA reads TGCAGTATCAGGGCTACAGATACGCAGTATTTT.

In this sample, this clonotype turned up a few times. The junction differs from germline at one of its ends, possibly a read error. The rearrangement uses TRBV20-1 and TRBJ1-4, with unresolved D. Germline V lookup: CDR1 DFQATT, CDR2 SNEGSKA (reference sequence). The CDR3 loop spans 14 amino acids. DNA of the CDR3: TGCAGTGCTAGAGGGACCATCCTCGGTGAAAAACCGTTTTTT. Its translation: CSARGTILGEKPFF.

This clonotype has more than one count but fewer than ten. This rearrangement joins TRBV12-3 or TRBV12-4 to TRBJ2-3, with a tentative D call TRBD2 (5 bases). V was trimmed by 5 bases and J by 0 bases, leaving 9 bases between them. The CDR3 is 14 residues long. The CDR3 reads CASSTGVSTDTQYF. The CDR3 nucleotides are TGTGCCAGCAGTACCGGGGTCAGCACAGATACGCAGTATTTT.

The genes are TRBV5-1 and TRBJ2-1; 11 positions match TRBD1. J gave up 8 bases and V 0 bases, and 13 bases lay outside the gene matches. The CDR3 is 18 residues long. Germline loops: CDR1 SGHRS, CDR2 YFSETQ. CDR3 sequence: CASSLAAGTGGFGDEQFF. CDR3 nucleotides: TGCGCCAGCAGCTTGGCCGCCGGGACAGGGGGATTTGGGGATGAGCAGTTCTTC.

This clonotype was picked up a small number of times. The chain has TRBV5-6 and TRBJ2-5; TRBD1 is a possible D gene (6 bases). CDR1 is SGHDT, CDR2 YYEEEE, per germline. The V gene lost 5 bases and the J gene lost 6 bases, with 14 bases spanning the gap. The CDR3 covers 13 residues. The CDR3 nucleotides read TGTGCCAGCAGGTTGCAGGGGAGCCAGACCCAGTACTTC. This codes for CASRLQGSQTQYF.

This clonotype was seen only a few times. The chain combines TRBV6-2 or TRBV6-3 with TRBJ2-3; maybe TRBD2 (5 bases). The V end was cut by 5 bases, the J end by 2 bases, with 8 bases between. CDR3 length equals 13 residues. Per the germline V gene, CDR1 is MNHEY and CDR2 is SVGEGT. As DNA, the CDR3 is TGTGCCAGCAGTCGACTACACACAGATACGCAGTATTTT. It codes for CASSRLHTDTQYF.